The next 6 T cell receptor beta chains were all read from a single sample in a study of T cell responses to AZD1222 COVID-19 vaccine. Assay used: immunoSEQ multiplex PCR; TCRdb lists only in-frame clones, some missing. The sample has around 120,000 clones, roughly nine tenths seen once. The sample in question was peripheral blood, obtained on day 0 of AZD1222 vaccination. The source of these receptors is an adult in good health.

The gene calls are TRBV2 and TRBJ1-1; 9 positions agree with TRBD1. The CDR3 spans 16 residues. Germline V lookup: CDR1 SNHLY, CDR2 FYNNEI. J gave up 2 bases and V 4 bases, and 8 bases lay outside the gene matches. The CDR3 is CASSVRDRATNTEAFF. The DNA for the CDR3 is TGTGCCAGCAGTGTCCGGGACAGGGCGACAAACACTGAAGCTTTCTTT.

The V gene is TRBV2, the J gene TRBJ1-5; D remains ambiguous. The V gene's germline CDR1 is SNHLY and CDR2 FYNNEI. V was cut by 6 bases and J by 11 bases, with 14 bases left in between. The CDR3 loop spans 12 amino acids. For the CDR3, the DNA is TGTGCCAGCAGCCTTCCCTTTATTGCCCAGCATTTT. Protein product: CASSLPFIAQHF. Drawing the rest from reference TRBV2 and TRBJ1-5, the complete variable domain is EPEVTQTPSHQVTQMGQEVILRCVPISNHLYFYWYRQILGQKVEFLVSFYNNEISEKSEIFDDQFSVERPDGSNFTLKIRSTKLEDSAMYFCASSLPFIAQHFGDGTRLSIL.

There are a few counts of this clone. This chain uses TRBV28 with TRBJ1-4; D not certain. This CDR3 has 13 amino acids. V was trimmed by 5 bases and J by 7 bases, leaving 11 bases between them. CDR1 and CDR2 from the germline V gene are MDHEN and SYDVKM. This CDR3 reads CASSTSGIEKLFF. As DNA, the CDR3 is TGTGCCAGCAGTACCTCGGGTATTGAAAAACTGTTTTTT.

The chain carries TRBV6-2 or TRBV6-3 and TRBJ2-2; D remains unclear. This CDR3 has 16 residues. Deletions cut 6 bases from V and 3 bases from J, with 17 bases between. Germline V gives CDR1 MNHEY, CDR2 SVGEGT. CDR3 DNA: TGTGCCAGCAGCCCCCCCGAAGATGGGGACACCGGGGAGCTGTTTTTT. This codes for CASSPPEDGDTGELFF.

This rearrangement joins TRBV24-1 to TRBJ2-2, with 8 positions matching TRBD1. The junction had 7 bases not matched to a gene; V was cut back by 4 bases and J by 7 bases. Germline V gene sequence: CDR1 KGHDR, CDR2 SFDVKD. This CDR3 comprises 15 residues. CDR3 region: CATSDPRGQVGELFF. In nucleotides, the CDR3 is TGTGCCACCAGTGACCCCAGGGGGCAGGTCGGGGAGCTGTTTTTT.

V gene TRBV3-1 (or the pseudogene TRBV3-2) combines with J gene TRBJ1-2; possible D gene TRBD1, 6 bases. CDR3 size: 16 residues. Per germline, CDR1 LGHDT and CDR2 YNNKEL (reference sequence). The germline V and J ends were trimmed by 0 bases and 4 bases, with 15 bases remaining between them. The CDR3 region is CASSQETAKGGYGYTF. In DNA, the CDR3 is TGTGCCAGCAGCCAAGAAACAGCGAAAGGGGGCTATGGCTACACCTTC.